What follows describes a single TCR beta chain. The data were obtained in a study of T cell changes during pregnancy in multiple sclerosis. Method: immunoSEQ multiplex PCR; TCRdb's copy keeps in-frame clones and lacks some. The profile shows 49,000 or so clones, approximately 94% of them singletons. The material sequenced was CD8+ T cells from peripheral blood mononuclear cells, taken before pregnancy. The clonotype originates from a female donor with multiple sclerosis, enrolled in a pregnancy study.

The CDR3 loop is CASSRNRDEAFF. The CDR3 region has the DNA TGCGCCAGCAGCCGGAACAGGGACGAAGCTTTCTTT. The rearrangement links TRBV5-1 to TRBJ1-1; possibly TRBD1 for D (6 bases). Trimming pared 4 bases from V and 8 bases from J, leaving 12 bases between. The germline V gene encodes CDR1 SGHRS and CDR2 YFSETQ. There are 12 residues in the CDR3.